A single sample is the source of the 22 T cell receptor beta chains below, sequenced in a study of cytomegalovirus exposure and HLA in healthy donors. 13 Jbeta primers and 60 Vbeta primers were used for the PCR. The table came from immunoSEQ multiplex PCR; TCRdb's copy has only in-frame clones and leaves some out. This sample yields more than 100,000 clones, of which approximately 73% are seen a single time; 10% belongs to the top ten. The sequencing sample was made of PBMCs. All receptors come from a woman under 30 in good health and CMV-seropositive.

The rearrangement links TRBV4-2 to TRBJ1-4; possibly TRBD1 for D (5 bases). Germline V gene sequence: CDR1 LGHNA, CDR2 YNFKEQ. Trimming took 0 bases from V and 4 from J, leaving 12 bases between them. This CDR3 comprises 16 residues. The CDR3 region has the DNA TGTGCCAGCAGCCAAGAGGGAACAGGCAGTAATGAAAAACTGTTTTTT. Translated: CASSQEGTGSNEKLFF.

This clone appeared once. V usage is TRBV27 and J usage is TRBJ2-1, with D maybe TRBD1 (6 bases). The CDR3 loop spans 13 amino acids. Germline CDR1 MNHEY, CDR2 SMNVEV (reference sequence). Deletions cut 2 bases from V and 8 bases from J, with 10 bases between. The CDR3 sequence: CASSLRGLDEQFF. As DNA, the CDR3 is TGTGCCAGCAGTTTAAGGGGGTTGGATGAGCAGTTCTTC.

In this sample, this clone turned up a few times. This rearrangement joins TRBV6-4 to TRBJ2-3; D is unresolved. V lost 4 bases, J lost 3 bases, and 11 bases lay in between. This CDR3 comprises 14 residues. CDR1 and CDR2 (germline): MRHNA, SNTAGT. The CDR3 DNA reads TGTGCCAGCAGTGTTAGAATTGGTACAGATACGCAGTATTTT. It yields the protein CASSVRIGTDTQYF.

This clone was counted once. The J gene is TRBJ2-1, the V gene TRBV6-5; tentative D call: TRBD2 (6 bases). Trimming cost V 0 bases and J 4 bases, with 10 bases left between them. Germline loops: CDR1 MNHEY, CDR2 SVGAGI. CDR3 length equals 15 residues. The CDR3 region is CASSYSTGVYNEQFF. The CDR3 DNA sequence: TGTGCCAGCAGTTACTCAACGGGAGTGTACAATGAGCAGTTCTTC.

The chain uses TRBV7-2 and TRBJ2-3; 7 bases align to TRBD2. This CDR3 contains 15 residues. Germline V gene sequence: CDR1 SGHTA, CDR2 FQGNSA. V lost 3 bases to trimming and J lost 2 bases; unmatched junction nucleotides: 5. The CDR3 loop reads CASSFRAGVTDTQYF. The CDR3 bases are TGTGCCAGCAGCTTTAGGGCGGGGGTCACAGATACGCAGTATTTT.

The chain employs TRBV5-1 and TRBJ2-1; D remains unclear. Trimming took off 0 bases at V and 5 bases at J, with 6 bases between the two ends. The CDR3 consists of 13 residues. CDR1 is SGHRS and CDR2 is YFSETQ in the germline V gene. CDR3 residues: CASSLAQDNEQFF. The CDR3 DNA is TGCGCCAGCAGCTTGGCCCAGGACAATGAGCAGTTCTTC.

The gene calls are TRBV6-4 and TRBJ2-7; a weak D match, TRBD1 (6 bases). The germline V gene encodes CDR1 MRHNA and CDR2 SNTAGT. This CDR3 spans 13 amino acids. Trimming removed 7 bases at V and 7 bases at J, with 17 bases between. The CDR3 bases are TGTGCCAGCAACCCGGTCAGGGGTACGGAGCAGTACTTC. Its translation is CASNPVRGTEQYF.

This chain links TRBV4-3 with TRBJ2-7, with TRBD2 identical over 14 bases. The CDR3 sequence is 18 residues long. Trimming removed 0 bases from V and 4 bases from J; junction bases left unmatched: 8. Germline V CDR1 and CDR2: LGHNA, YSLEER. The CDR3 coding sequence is TGCGCCAGCAGCCAAGATCGCGGGACTAGCGGGAGAGTGTACGAGCAGTACTTC. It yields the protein CASSQDRGTSGRVYEQYF.

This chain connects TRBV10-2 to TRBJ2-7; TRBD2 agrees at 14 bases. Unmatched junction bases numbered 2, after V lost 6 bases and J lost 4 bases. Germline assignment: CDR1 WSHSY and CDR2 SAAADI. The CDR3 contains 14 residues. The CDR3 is CASRGTSGRYEQYF. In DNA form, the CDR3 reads TGCGCCAGCAGGGGGACTAGCGGGAGATACGAGCAGTACTTC.

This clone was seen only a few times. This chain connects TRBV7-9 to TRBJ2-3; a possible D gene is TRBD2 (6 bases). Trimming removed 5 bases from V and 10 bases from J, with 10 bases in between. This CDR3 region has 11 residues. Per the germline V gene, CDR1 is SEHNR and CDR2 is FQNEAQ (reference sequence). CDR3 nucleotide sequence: TGTGCCAGCAGCGCGCGGGGTCCGCAGTATTTT. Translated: CASSARGPQYF.

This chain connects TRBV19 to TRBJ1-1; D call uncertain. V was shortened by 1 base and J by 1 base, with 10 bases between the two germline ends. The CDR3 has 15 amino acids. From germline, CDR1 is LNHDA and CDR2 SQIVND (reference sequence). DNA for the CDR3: TGTGCCAGTAGTATAGGTGGCAGGCCGAACACTGAAGCTTTCTTT. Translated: CASSIGGRPNTEAFF.

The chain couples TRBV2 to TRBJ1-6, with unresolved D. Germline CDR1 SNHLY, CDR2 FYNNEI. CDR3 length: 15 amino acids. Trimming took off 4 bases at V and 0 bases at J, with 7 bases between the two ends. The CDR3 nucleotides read TGTGCCAGCAGTGGACCGGGCTCCTATAATTCACCCCTCCACTTT. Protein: CASSGPGSYNSPLHF.

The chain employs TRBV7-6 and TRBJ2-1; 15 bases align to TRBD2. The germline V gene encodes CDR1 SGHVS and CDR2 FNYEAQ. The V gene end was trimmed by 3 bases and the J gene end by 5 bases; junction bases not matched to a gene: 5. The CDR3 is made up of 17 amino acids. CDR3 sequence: CASSFGTSGRPDNEQFF. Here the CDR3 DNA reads TGTGCCAGCAGCTTCGGGACTAGCGGGAGGCCCGACAATGAGCAGTTCTTC. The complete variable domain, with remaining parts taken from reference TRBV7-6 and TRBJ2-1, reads GAGVSQSPRYKVTKRGQDVALRCDPISGHVSLYWYRQALGQGPEFLTYFNYEAQQDKSGLPNDRFSAERPEGSISTLTIQRTEQRDSAMYRCASSFGTSGRPDNEQFFGPGTRLTVL.

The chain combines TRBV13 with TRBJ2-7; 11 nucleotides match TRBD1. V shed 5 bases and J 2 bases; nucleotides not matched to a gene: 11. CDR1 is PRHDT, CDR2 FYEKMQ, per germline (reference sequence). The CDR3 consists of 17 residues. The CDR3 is CASSARWGTGGAYEQYF. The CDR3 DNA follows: TGTGCCAGCAGCGCGAGATGGGGGACAGGGGGGGCCTACGAGCAGTACTTC.

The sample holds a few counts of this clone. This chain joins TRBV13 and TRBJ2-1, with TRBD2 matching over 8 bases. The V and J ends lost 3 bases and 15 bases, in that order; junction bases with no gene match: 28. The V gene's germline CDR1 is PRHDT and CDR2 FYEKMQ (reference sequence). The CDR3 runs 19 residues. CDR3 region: CASSFLRGGVVGLRPRGFF. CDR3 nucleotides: TGTGCCAGCAGCTTCCTCCGGGGGGGAGTTGTTGGGCTCCGGCCTCGGGGGTTCTTC.

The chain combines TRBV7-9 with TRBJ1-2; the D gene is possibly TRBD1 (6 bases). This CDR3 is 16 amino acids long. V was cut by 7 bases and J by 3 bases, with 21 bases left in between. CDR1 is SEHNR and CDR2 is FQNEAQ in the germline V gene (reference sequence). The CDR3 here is CASTRGGLELDYGYTF. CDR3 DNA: TGTGCCAGCACCCGGGGGGGCCTGGAATTGGACTATGGCTACACCTTC.

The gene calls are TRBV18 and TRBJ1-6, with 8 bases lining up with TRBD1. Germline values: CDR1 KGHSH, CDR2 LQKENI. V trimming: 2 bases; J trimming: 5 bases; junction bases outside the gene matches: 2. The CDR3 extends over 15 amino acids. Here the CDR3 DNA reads TGTGCCAGCTCACCAACGGGACAGGATAATTCACCCCTCCACTTT. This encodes CASSPTGQDNSPLHF. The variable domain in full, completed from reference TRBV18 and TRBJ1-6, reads NAGVMQNPRHLVRRRGQEARLRCSPMKGHSHVYWYRQLPEEGLKFMVYLQKENIIDESGMPKERFSAEFPKEGPSILRIQQVVRGDSAAYFCASSPTGQDNSPLHFGNGTRLTVT.

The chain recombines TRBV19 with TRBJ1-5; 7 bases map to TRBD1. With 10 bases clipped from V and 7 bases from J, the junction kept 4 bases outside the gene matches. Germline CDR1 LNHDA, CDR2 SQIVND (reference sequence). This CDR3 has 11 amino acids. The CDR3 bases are TGTGCCACTTCAGGGGGGCAGCCCCAGCATTTT. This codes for CATSGGQPQHF.

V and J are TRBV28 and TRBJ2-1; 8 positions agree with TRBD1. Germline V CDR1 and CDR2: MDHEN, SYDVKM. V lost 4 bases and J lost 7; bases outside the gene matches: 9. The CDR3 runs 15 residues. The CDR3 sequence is CASSWDITGGNEQFF. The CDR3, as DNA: TGTGCCAGCAGTTGGGACATTACAGGGGGGAATGAGCAGTTCTTC.

In DNA form, the CDR3 reads TGTGCCAGCAGCAACTTCGGGGGGGACTATGGCTACACCTTC. Amino acid sequence: CASSNFGGDYGYTF. The chain couples TRBV9 to TRBJ1-2, with a possible D match to TRBD1 (5 bases). V lost 4 bases and J 3 bases, leaving 13 bases between the germline ends. Looked up from germline, CDR1 is SGDLS and CDR2 is YYNGEE. This CDR3 contains 14 residues.

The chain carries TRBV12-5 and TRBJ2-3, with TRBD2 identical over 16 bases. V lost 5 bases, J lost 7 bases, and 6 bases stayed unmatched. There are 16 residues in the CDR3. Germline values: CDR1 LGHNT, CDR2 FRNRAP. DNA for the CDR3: TGTGCTAGTGGTCCGGGACTAGCGGGGGGGCCTAATACGCAGTATTTT. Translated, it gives CASGPGLAGGPNTQYF. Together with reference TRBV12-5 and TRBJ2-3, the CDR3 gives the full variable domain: DARVTQTPRHKVTEMGQEVTMRCQPILGHNTVFWYRQTMMQGLELLAYFRNRAPLDDSGMPKDRFSAEMPDATLATLKIQPSEPRDSAVYFCASGPGLAGGPNTQYFGPGTRLTVL.

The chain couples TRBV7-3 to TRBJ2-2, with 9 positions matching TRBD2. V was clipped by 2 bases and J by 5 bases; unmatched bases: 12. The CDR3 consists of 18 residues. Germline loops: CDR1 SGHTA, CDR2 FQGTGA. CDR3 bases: TGTGCCAGCAGCTTAGCCCCCGGGCGGGAGGGGGAGACCGGGGAGCTGTTTTTT. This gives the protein CASSLAPGREGETGELFF.